These 6 T cell receptor beta chains share one sample of origin, sequenced in a study of blood T cell repertoires in COVID-19. Some clones are missing from TCRdb's copy, which holds only in-frame ones; the method was immunoSEQ multiplex PCR. The table lists about 140,000 clones, about three quarters of them singletons. Sequenced sample: peripheral blood. These receptors were obtained from an elderly man with acute or convalescent COVID-19.

The V call is TRBV7-9, the J call TRBJ2-2, with 7 bases identical to TRBD1. There are 14 residues in the CDR3. CDR1 is SEHNR, CDR2 FQNEAQ, per germline (reference sequence). The V segment lost 6 bases and the J segment 3 bases; nucleotides outside the gene matches: 4. CDR3 residues: CASRYTGDTGELFF. In DNA, the CDR3 is TGTGCCAGCAGATATACAGGGGACACCGGGGAGCTGTTTTTT. Looking up the rest from reference TRBV7-9 and TRBJ2-2 gives the full variable domain: DTGVSQNPRHKITKRGQNVTFRCDPISEHNRLYWYRQTLGQGPEFLTYFQNEAQLEKSRLLSDRFSAERPKGSFSTLEIQRTEQGDSAMYLCASRYTGDTGELFFGEGSRLTVL.

The chain couples TRBV5-1 to TRBJ2-3; TRBD1 might be the D (5 bases). Germline lookup yields CDR1 SGHRS and CDR2 YFSETQ. V lost 1 base and J lost 6, with 12 bases in between. The CDR3 spans 14 residues. CDR3 DNA: TGCGCCAGCAGCTTGACAGGCGCACGGGATACGCAGTATTTT. Protein: CASSLTGARDTQYF.

This chain joins TRBV30 and TRBJ1-5, with 8 bases that match TRBD1. The V and J ends lost 2 bases and 7 bases, in that order; junction bases with no gene match: 13. Germline V gene data show CDR1 as GTSNPN and CDR2 as SVGIG (reference sequence). This CDR3 has 16 residues. The CDR3 coding sequence is TGTGCCTGGAGTCCCAAACAGGGGGTGAGGGACCAGCCCCAGCATTTT. This encodes CAWSPKQGVRDQPQHF.

The chain links TRBV7-2 to TRBJ2-7; 8 bases map to TRBD2. V gave up 4 bases and J gave up 1 base; unmatched junction bases: 3. There are 14 residues in the CDR3. Germline V gene lookup returns CDR1 SGHTA and CDR2 FQGNSA. The DNA for the CDR3 is TGTGCCAGCAGCTCGGGACTAGTTTCCTACGAGCAGTACTTC. It translates to CASSSGLVSYEQYF.

This rearrangement joins TRBV28 to TRBJ1-5; no clear D. V lost 7 bases, J lost 6 bases, and 10 bases lay in between. This CDR3 is built from 12 residues. Germline lookup yields CDR1 MDHEN and CDR2 SYDVKM. The CDR3 loop reads CASTLSGQPQHF. The CDR3 DNA reads as TGTGCCAGCACCCTTAGCGGTCAGCCCCAGCATTTT.

The chain couples TRBV4-1 to TRBJ2-1; a weak D match, TRBD1 (5 bases). From germline, CDR1 is MGHRA and CDR2 YSYEKL. With 0 bases removed from V and 6 bases from J, the gap between germline ends came to 12 bases. The CDR3 loop spans 15 amino acids. CDR3 region: CASSQDRQIPNEQFF. As DNA, the CDR3 is TGCGCCAGCAGCCAAGACAGACAGATCCCCAATGAGCAGTTCTTC.